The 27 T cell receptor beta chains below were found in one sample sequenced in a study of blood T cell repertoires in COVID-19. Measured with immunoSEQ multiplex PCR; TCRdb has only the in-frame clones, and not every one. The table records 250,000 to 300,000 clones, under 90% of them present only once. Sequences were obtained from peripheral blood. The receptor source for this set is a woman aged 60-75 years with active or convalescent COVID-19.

In nucleotides, the CDR3 is TGTGCCAGCAGTTCCGCAGGGGGCGGTGGTGAAAAACTGTTTTTT. Amino acid sequence: CASSSAGGGGEKLFF. This chain connects TRBV7-2 to TRBJ1-4; 8 positions agree with TRBD1. The germline V gene encodes CDR1 SGHTA and CDR2 FQGNSA. V trimming: 6 bases; J trimming: 7 bases; junction bases outside the gene matches: 10. The CDR3 is 15 residues long.

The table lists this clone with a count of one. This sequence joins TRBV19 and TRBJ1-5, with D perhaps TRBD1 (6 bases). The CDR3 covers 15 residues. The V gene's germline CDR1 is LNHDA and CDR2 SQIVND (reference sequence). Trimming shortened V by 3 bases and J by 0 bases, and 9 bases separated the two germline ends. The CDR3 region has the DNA TGTGCCAGTAGTATGCAGGGGTCTAGCAATCAGCCCCAGCATTTT. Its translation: CASSMQGSSNQPQHF.

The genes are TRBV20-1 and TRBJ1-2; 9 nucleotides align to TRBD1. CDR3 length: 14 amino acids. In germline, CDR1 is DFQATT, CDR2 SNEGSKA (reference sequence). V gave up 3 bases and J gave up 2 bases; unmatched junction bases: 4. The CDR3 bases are TGCAGTGCTAGTTCCGGACAGGGGAACTATGGCTACACCTTC. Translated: CSASSGQGNYGYTF.

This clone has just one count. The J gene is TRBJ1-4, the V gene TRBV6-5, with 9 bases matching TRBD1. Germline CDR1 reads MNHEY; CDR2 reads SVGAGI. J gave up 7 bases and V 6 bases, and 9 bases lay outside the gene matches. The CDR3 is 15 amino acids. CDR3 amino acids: CASSRLTGGGEKLFF. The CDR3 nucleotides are TGTGCCAGCAGCCGCTTGACAGGGGGAGGTGAAAAACTGTTTTTT.

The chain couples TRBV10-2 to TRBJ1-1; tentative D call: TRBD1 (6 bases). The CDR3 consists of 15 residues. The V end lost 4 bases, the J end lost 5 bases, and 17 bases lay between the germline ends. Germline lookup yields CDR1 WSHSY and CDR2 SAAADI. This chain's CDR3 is CASSGPTGSLTEAFF. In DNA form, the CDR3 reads TGCGCCAGCAGTGGGCCGACAGGCAGTCTAACTGAAGCTTTCTTT.

CDR3 sequence (DNA): TGTGCCAGTACCAAGGCAGGTGGTGAAGCTTTCTTT. Protein sequence: CASTKAGGEAFF. This sequence joins TRBV19 and TRBJ1-1; D remains unclear. With 7 bases removed from V and 7 bases from J, the gap between germline ends came to 13 bases. Germline V gives CDR1 LNHDA, CDR2 SQIVND (reference sequence). The CDR3 covers 12 residues.

CDR3 residues: CASSPSGYTDTQYF. The CDR3 DNA follows: TGTGCCAGCTCACCTTCCGGGTACACAGATACGCAGTATTTT. The rearrangement joins TRBV9 to TRBJ2-3; D is ambiguous. Germline CDR1 is SGDLS and CDR2 is YYNGEE. Between the trimmed V and J ends, which lost 7 bases and 2 bases, there was a span of 14 bases. This CDR3 spans 14 amino acids.

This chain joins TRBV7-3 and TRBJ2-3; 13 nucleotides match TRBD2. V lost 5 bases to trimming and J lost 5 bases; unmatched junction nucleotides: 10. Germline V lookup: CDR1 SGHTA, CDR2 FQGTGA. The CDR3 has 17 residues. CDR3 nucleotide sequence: TGTGCCAGCAGCCTAAGACTAGCGGGGGGAGGGAGAGATACGCAGTATTTT. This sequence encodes CASSLRLAGGGRDTQYF.

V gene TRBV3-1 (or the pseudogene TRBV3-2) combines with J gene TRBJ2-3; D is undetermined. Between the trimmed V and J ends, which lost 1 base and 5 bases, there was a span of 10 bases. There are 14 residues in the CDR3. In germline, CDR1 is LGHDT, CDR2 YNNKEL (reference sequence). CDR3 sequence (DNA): TGTGCCAGCAGCCAAGGTCTGGCCGAAGATACGCAGTATTTT. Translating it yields CASSQGLAEDTQYF.

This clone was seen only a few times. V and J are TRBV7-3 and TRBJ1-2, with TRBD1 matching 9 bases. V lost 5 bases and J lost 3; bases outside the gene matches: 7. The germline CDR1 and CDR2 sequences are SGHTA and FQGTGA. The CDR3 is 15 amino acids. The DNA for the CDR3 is TGTGCCAGCAGCCCGGCACAGGGGGCTGACTATGGCTACACCTTC. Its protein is CASSPAQGADYGYTF.

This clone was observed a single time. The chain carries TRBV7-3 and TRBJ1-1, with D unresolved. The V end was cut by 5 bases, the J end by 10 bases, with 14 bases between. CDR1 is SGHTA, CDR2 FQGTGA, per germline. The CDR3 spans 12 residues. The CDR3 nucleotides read TGTGCCAGCAGCCGAGCCGGGGAGCGAGCTTTCTTT. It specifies CASSRAGERAFF. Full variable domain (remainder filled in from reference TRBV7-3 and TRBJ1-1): GAGVSQTPSNKVTEKGKYVELRCDPISGHTALYWYRQSLGQGPEFLIYFQGTGAADDSGLPNDRFFAVRPEGSVSTLKIQRTERGDSAVYLCASSRAGERAFFGQGTRLTVV.

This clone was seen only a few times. DNA of the CDR3: TGCGCCAGCCGGGACTACTACGAGCAGTACTTC. Its protein product is CASRDYYEQYF. This sequence joins TRBV5-1 and TRBJ2-7; 7 bases agree with TRBD2. Germline-derived CDR1 and CDR2 are SGHRS and YFSETQ. V lost 7 bases and J lost 3; bases outside the gene matches: 1. There are 11 residues in the CDR3.

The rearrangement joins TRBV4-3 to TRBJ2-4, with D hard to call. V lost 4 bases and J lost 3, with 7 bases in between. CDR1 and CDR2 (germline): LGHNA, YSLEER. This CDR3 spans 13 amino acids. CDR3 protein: CASSPELKNIQYF. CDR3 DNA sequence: TGCGCCAGCAGCCCCGAGCTCAAAAACATTCAGTACTTC.

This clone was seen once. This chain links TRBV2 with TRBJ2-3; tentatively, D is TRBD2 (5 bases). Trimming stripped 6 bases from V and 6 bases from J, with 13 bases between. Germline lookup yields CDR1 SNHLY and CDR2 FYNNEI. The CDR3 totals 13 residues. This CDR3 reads CASSSGFGDTQYF. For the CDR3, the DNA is TGTGCCAGCAGCTCGGGGTTCGGGGATACGCAGTATTTT.

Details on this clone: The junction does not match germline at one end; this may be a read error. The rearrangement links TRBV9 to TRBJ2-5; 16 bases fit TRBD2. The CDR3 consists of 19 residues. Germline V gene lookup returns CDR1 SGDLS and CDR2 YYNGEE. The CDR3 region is CARSPERGTSGGAWETQYF. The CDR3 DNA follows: TGTGCCCGCAGCCCGGAGCGGGGGACTAGCGGGGGGGCCTGGGAGACCCAGTACTTC.

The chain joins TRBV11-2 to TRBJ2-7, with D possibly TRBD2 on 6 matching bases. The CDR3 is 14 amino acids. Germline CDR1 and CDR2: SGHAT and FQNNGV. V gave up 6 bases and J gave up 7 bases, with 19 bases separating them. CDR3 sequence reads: CASRRQNLAGEQYF. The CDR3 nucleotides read TGTGCCAGCAGGAGGCAGAACCTTGCGGGGGAGCAGTACTTC.

As DNA, the CDR3 is TGTGCCAGCAGTTCGTACCGGGACAGAAACTATGGCTACACCTTC. It yields the protein CASSSYRDRNYGYTF. The J gene is TRBJ1-2, the V gene TRBV27; 7 bases align to TRBD1. V lost 4 bases and J lost 2; bases outside the gene matches: 7. The germline V gene has CDR1 MNHEY and CDR2 SMNVEV (reference sequence). This CDR3 region has 15 residues.

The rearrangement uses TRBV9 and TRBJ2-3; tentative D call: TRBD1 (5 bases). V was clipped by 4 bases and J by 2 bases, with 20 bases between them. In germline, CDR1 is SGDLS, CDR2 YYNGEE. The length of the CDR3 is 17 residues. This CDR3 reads CASSSSPQGRTTDTQYF. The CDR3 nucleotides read TGTGCCAGCAGCTCCTCGCCGCAGGGTAGAACCACAGATACGCAGTATTTT.

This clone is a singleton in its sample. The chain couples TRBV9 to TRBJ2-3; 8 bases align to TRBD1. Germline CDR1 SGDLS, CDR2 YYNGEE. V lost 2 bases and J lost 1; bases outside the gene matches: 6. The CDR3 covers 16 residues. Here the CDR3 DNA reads TGTGCCAGCAGCGTGATCATGACAGGGGGCACAGATACGCAGTATTTT. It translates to CASSVIMTGGTDTQYF. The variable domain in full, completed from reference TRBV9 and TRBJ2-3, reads DSGVTQTPKHLITATGQRVTLRCSPRSGDLSVYWYQQSLDQGLQFLIQYYNGEERAKGNILERFSAQQFPDLHSELNLSSLELGDSALYFCASSVIMTGGTDTQYFGPGTRLTVL.

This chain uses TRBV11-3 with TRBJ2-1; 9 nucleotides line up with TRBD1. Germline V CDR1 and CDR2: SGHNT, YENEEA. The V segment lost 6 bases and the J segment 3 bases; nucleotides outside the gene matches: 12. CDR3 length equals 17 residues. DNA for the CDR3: TGTGCCAGCAGTCAGGGGAGGAGGGACAGGGACTACAATGAGCAGTTCTTC. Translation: CASSQGRRDRDYNEQFF.

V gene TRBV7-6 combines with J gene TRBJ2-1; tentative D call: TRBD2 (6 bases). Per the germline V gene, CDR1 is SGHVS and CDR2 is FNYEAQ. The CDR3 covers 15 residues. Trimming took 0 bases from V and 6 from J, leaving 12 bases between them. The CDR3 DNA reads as TGTGCCAGCAGCTTAGCGCCGGCGGGGAGCAATGAGCAGTTCTTC. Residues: CASSLAPAGSNEQFF.

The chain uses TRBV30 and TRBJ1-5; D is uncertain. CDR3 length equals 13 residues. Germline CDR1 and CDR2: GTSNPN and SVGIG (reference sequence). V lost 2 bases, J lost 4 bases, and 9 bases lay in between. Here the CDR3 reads CAWSTGENQPQHF. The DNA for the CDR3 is TGTGCCTGGAGTACCGGGGAGAATCAGCCCCAGCATTTT.

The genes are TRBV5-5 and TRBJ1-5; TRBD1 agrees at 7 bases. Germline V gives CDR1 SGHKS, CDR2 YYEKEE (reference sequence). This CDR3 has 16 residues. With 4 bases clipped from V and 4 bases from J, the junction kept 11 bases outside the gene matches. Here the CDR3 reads CASSPLLTGRNQPQHF. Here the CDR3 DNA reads TGTGCCAGCAGCCCACTATTGACAGGGAGGAATCAGCCCCAGCATTTT.

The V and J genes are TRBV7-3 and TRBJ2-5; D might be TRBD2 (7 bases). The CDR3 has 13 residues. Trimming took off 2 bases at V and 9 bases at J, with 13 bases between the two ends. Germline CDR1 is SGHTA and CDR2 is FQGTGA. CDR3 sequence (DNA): TGTGCCAGCAGCTTAGGGCAGGGGAGGGCCCAGTACTTC. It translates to CASSLGQGRAQYF.

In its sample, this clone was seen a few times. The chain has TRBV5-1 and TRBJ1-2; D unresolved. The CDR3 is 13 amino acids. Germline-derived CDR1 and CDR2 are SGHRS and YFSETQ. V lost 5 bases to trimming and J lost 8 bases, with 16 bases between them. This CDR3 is CASRPLDGEGYTF. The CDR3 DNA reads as TGCGCCAGCAGACCTCTAGATGGGGAGGGCTACACCTTC.

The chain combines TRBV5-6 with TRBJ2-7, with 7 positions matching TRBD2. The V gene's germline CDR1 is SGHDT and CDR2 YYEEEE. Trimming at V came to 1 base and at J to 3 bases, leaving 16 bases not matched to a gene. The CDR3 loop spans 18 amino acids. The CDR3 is CASSLIFLGQGGIYEQYF. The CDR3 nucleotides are TGTGCCAGCAGCTTGATTTTTTTAGGTCAGGGAGGGATCTACGAGCAGTACTTC. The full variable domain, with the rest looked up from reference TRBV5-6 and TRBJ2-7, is DAGVTQSPTHLIKTRGQQVTLRCSPKSGHDTVSWYQQALGQGPQFIFQYYEEEERQRGNFPDRFSGHQFPNYSSELNVNALLLGDSALYLCASSLIFLGQGGIYEQYFGPGTRLTVT.

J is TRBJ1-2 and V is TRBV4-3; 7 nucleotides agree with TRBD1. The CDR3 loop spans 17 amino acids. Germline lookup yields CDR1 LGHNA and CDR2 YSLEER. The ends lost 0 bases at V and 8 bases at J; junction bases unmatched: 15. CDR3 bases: TGCGCCAGCAGCCAAGATTTGTTAAGGGGGCAGGGGAGCGGCTACACCTTC. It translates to CASSQDLLRGQGSGYTF.